One and the same sample provided the 20 T cell receptor beta chains below, sequenced in a study of cytomegalovirus exposure and HLA in healthy donors. The repertoire was sequenced with immunoSEQ multiplex PCR; TCRdb's copy has only in-frame clones and lacks some. Here the sample spans a few hundred thousand clones, 85% to 90% being singletons. What was sequenced was PBMCs. These receptors all stem from a woman under 30 in good health and CMV-seronegative.

The rearrangement joins TRBV19 to TRBJ1-5, with D perhaps TRBD1 (5 bases). V dropped 1 base and J dropped 0 bases, with 13 bases sitting between them. The CDR3 is 17 amino acids. Per germline, CDR1 LNHDA and CDR2 SQIVND (reference sequence). The CDR3 spells CASSIGGGTYSNQPQHF. CDR3 sequence (DNA): TGTGCCAGTAGTATAGGCGGAGGGACGTATAGCAATCAGCCCCAGCATTTT. Full variable domain (missing parts from reference TRBV19 and TRBJ1-5): DGGITQSPKYLFRKEGQNVTLSCEQNLNHDAMYWYRQDPGQGLRLIYYSQIVNDFQKGDIAEGYSVSREKKESFPLTVTSAQKNPTAFYLCASSIGGGTYSNQPQHFGDGTRLSIL.

This chain joins TRBV10-3 and TRBJ1-2; no firm D call. Trimming shortened V by 0 bases and J by 5 bases, and 7 bases separated the two germline ends. CDR1 ENHRY and CDR2 SYGVKD come from the germline V gene. The CDR3 is 13 amino acids. The CDR3 sequence is CAISESGQYGYTF. CDR3 DNA: TGTGCCATCAGTGAGTCTGGGCAGTATGGCTACACCTTC.

The chain has TRBV19 and TRBJ2-5; TRBD2 aligns across 11 bases. Trimming cost V 5 bases and J 0 bases; bases outside gene matches: 11. Germline loops: CDR1 LNHDA, CDR2 SQIVND (reference sequence). This CDR3 is built from 18 residues. The CDR3 DNA follows: TGTGCCAGTAGTGAGCCGGGACTAGCGGACCCGTACCAAGAGACCCAGTACTTC. This encodes CASSEPGLADPYQETQYF.

V and J are TRBV29-1 and TRBJ2-3; maybe TRBD2 (6 bases). Germline loops: CDR1 SQVTM, CDR2 ANQGSEA. The CDR3 length is 13 residues. V lost 7 bases and J lost 1, with 12 bases in between. DNA of the CDR3: TGCAGCGGGTCCGGGACTGGCACAGATACGCAGTATTTT. Its translation: CSGSGTGTDTQYF.

The chain joins TRBV7-9 to TRBJ1-6, with a weak D call TRBD1 (6 bases). The CDR3 covers 16 residues. Trimming took off 5 bases at V and 3 bases at J, with 14 bases between the two ends. Germline V gives CDR1 SEHNR, CDR2 FQNEAQ (reference sequence). CDR3 residues: CASSQEGGDYNSPLHF. The CDR3 coding sequence is TGTGCCAGCAGCCAAGAAGGGGGGGACTATAATTCACCCCTCCACTTT.

The genes are TRBV5-1 and TRBJ2-5; 9 nucleotides match TRBD1. V was clipped by 8 bases and J by 4 bases; unmatched bases: 18. The CDR3 consists of 17 residues. CDR1 and CDR2 (germline): SGHRS, YFSETQ. The CDR3 here is CASGPIDHRGLGETQYF. The DNA for the CDR3 is TGCGCCAGTGGACCGATAGATCACAGGGGGCTGGGAGAGACCCAGTACTTC.

This chain links TRBV5-1 with TRBJ2-7; 12 positions match TRBD1. There are 17 residues in the CDR3. Germline V gene data show CDR1 as SGHRS and CDR2 as YFSETQ. The ends lost 0 bases at V and 5 bases at J; junction bases unmatched: 9. The DNA for the CDR3 is TGCGCCAGCAGCTTGGATGGGACAGGGGGCATCGTCCACGAGCAGTACTTC. Its protein product is CASSLDGTGGIVHEQYF.

This chain connects TRBV6-6 to TRBJ1-2; TRBD1 aligns across 7 bases. The CDR3 extends over 15 amino acids. Trimming took 6 bases from V and 4 from J; bases not matched to a gene: 11. Looked up from germline, CDR1 is MNHNY and CDR2 is SVGAGI (reference sequence). CDR3 sequence: CASRHDRVPFYGYTF. The CDR3 nucleotides read TGTGCCAGCAGACATGACAGGGTGCCGTTCTATGGCTACACCTTC.

This clone was observed a handful of times. The chain combines TRBV6-1 with TRBJ1-5; 8 bases line up with TRBD1. The CDR3 has 14 residues. V was pared by 11 bases and J by 6 bases, with 12 bases of the junction left unmatched. Germline V CDR1 and CDR2: MNHNS, SASEGT. In DNA form, the CDR3 reads TGTGCCGCCCTTCACAGGGGGTCGGGTCAGCCCCAGCATTTT. As protein: CAALHRGSGQPQHF.

In DNA form, the CDR3 reads TGTGCCAGCAGTGAATGGGCAGAAGCCTACGAGCAGTACGTC. It translates to CASSEWAEAYEQYV. V and J are TRBV6-1 and TRBJ2-7; D not resolved. Germline V CDR1 and CDR2: MNHNS, SASEGT. This CDR3 has 14 amino acids. Trimming pared 2 bases from V and 2 bases from J, leaving 10 bases between.

As concerns this clone: The same CDR3 is also encoded by other DNA sequences in this sample. This chain joins TRBV5-1 and TRBJ2-2; possible D gene TRBD1, 5 bases. The CDR3 is 14 amino acids. The germline CDR1 and CDR2 sequences are SGHRS and YFSETQ. With 5 bases removed from V and 0 bases from J, the gap between germline ends came to 8 bases. The CDR3: CASREGANTGELFF. For the CDR3, the DNA is TGCGCCAGCAGGGAAGGGGCGAACACCGGGGAGCTGTTTTTT.

In its sample, this clone was seen a few times. This chain uses TRBV18 with TRBJ2-7; D is perhaps TRBD1 (6 bases). Germline V CDR1 and CDR2: KGHSH, LQKENI. This CDR3 spans 15 amino acids. The V end lost 2 bases, the J end lost 6 bases, and 17 bases lay between the germline ends. The CDR3 DNA reads as TGTGCCAGCTCACCAGAGGGGGTTCCCCCCGCCGAGCAGTACTTC. Its protein is CASSPEGVPPAEQYF.

The rearrangement uses TRBV2 and TRBJ1-2; D remains unclear. The CDR3 totals 13 residues. Germline lookup yields CDR1 SNHLY and CDR2 FYNNEI. CDR3 bases: TGTGCAAGAACCAGGACTTCTAACTATGGCTACACCTTC. It translates to CARTRTSNYGYTF. Supplemented by reference TRBV2 and TRBJ1-2, the full variable domain reads EPEVTQTPSHQVTQMGQEVILRCVPISNHLYFYWYRQILGQKVEFLVSFYNNEISEKSEIFDDQFSVERPDGSNFTLKIRSTKLEDSAMYFCARTRTSNYGYTFGSGTRLTVV.

This chain links TRBV6-5 with TRBJ2-3, with 7 bases identical to TRBD2. After removal of 0 bases from V and 3 bases from J, the junction contained 6 bases not matched to a gene. The CDR3 totals 16 residues. The germline V gene has CDR1 MNHEY and CDR2 SVGAGI. Here the CDR3 DNA reads TGTGCCAGCAGTTACTCGATGGCGGGGGAGACAGATACGCAGTATTTT. Protein: CASSYSMAGETDTQYF.

In its sample, this clone was seen once. J is TRBJ2-1 and V is TRBV6-5; 13 bases line up with TRBD2. The CDR3 extends over 15 amino acids. The germline V gene encodes CDR1 MNHEY and CDR2 SVGAGI. Trimming took 5 bases from V and 6 from J; bases not matched to a gene: 4. The CDR3 spells CASSPLAGGGNEQFF. The CDR3 DNA reads as TGTGCCAGCAGTCCACTAGCGGGAGGGGGCAATGAGCAGTTCTTC.

CDR3 nucleotide sequence: TGCGCCAGCAGCCCGGGGGGCGAGGAAGATACGCAGTATTTT. As protein: CASSPGGEEDTQYF. The chain is built from TRBV4-3 and TRBJ2-3; perhaps TRBD2 as D (7 bases). The CDR3 totals 14 residues. CDR1 is LGHNA, CDR2 YSLEER, per germline. V lost 4 bases, J lost 5 bases, and 13 bases lay in between.

The rearrangement uses TRBV7-3 and TRBJ2-1; tentative D call: TRBD2 (6 bases). Trimming pared 5 bases from V and 0 bases from J, leaving 14 bases between. There are 16 residues in the CDR3. Germline CDR1 is SGHTA and CDR2 is FQGTGA. This CDR3 reads CASSPTSLSSYNEQFF. The CDR3 coding sequence is TGTGCCAGCAGCCCGACTAGTCTAAGCTCCTACAATGAGCAGTTCTTC. The variable domain in full, with the rest retrieved from reference TRBV7-3 and TRBJ2-1, is GAGVSQTPSNKVTEKGKYVELRCDPISGHTALYWYRQSLGQGPEFLIYFQGTGAADDSGLPNDRFFAVRPEGSVSTLKIQRTERGDSAVYLCASSPTSLSSYNEQFFGPGTRLTVL.

The genes are TRBV27 and TRBJ1-1, with D possibly being TRBD1 (5 bases). The CDR3 extends over 13 amino acids. V was clipped by 2 bases and J by 10 bases, with 14 bases between them. CDR1 and CDR2 from the germline V gene are MNHEY and SMNVEV (reference sequence). CDR3 DNA: TGTGCCAGCAGTTTACAACAAGCGGGGGGAGCTTTCTTT. It yields the protein CASSLQQAGGAFF.

The rearrangement joins TRBV10-3 to TRBJ2-7; 16 bases line up with TRBD2. Germline CDR1 is ENHRY and CDR2 is SYGVKD. Unmatched junction bases numbered 11, after V lost 0 bases and J lost 0 bases. The CDR3 is made up of 21 amino acids. The CDR3 is CAISESISSGLAGGPSYEQYF. In DNA form, the CDR3 reads TGTGCCATCAGTGAGTCGATCTCTTCGGGACTAGCGGGGGGGCCCTCCTACGAGCAGTACTTC.

The V and J genes are TRBV28 and TRBJ2-7, with 11 bases fitting TRBD2. CDR3 length: 13 amino acids. CDR1 is MDHEN and CDR2 is SYDVKM in the germline V gene. Trimming cost V 6 bases and J 4 bases; bases outside gene matches: 2. As DNA, the CDR3 is TGTGCCAGCAGGGCTAGCGGGGGGTACGAGCAGTACTTC. The encoded protein is CASRASGGYEQYF.